This TCR beta chain was identified during a study of T cells and Merkel cell carcinoma outcomes. Between the trimmed V and J ends, which lost 3 bases and 6 bases, there was a span of 11 bases. Germline lookup yields CDR1 SEHNR and CDR2 FQNEAQ (reference sequence). This CDR3 is built from 13 residues. The sample holds a few counts of this clone. Its antigen is as yet unknown. The study, taken as a whole, reports: Reportedly, T-cell repertoire with density predicts Merkel cell carcinoma outcomes.

Data came from immunoSEQ multiplex PCR; TCRdb stores just in-frame clones and leaves some out. The data hold 6,000 or so clones, with 70% to 75% observed a single time. The chain combines TRBV7-9 with TRBJ1-1, with D unclear. The sequence came from a human donor with Merkel cell carcinoma. Some clones in this sample may be carry-over from other donors' samples. The material sequenced was tumor tissue from Merkel cell carcinoma. Here the CDR3 reads CASSFSRSSEAFF. The CDR3 DNA reads as TGTGCCAGCAGCTTCTCCCGGTCCTCTGAAGCTTTCTTT.